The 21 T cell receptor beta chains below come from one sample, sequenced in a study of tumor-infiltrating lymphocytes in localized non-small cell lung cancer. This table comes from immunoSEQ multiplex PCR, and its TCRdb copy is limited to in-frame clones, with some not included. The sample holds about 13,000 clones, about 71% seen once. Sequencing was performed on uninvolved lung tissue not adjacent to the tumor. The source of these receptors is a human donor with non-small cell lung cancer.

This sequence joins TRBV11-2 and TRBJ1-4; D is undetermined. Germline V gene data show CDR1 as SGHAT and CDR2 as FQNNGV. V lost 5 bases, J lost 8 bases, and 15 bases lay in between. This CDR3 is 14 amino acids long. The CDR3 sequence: CASSPVGFLEKLFF. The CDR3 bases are TGTGCCAGCAGCCCCGTAGGGTTCCTCGAAAAACTGTTTTTT.

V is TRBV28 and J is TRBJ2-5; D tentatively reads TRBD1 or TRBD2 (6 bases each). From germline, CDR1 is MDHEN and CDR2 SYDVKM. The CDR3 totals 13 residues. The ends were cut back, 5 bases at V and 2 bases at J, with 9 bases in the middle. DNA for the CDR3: TGTGCCAGCAGTAAAGGGGGGCAAGAGACCCAGTACTTC. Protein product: CASSKGGQETQYF.

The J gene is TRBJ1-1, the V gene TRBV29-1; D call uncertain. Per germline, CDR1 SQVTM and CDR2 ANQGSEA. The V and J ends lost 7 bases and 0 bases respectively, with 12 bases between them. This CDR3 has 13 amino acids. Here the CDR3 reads CSALGDMNTEAFF. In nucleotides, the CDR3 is TGCAGCGCCCTGGGAGATATGAACACTGAAGCTTTCTTT. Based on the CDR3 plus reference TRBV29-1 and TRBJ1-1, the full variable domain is SAVISQKPSRDICQRGTSLTIQCQVDSQVTMMFWYRQQPGQSLTLIATANQGSEATYESGFVIDKFPISRPNLTFSTLTVSNMSPEDSSIYLCSALGDMNTEAFFGQGTRLTVV.

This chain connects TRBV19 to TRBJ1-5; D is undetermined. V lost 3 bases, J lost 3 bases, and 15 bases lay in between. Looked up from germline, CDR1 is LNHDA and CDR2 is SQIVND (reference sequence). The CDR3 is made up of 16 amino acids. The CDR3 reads CASSITGLRINQPQHF. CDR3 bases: TGTGCCAGTAGTATTACTGGTTTACGGATCAATCAGCCCCAGCATTTT. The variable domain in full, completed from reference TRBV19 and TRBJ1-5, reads DGGITQSPKYLFRKEGQNVTLSCEQNLNHDAMYWYRQDPGQGLRLIYYSQIVNDFQKGDIAEGYSVSREKKESFPLTVTSAQKNPTAFYLCASSITGLRINQPQHFGDGTRLSIL.

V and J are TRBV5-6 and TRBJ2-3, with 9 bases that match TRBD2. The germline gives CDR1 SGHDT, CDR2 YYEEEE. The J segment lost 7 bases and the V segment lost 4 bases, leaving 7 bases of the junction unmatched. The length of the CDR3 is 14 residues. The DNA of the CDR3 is TGTGCCAGCAGCGCCCTAGCGGGGAGGTATACGCAGTATTTT. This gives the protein CASSALAGRYTQYF.

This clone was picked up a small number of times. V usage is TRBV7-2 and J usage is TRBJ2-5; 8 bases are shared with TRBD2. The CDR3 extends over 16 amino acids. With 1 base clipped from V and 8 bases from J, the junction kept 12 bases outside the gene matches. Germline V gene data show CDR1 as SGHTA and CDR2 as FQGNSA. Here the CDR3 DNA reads TGTGCCAGCAGCTTAGGGCACGGGGGGGCGCAGGGTACCCAGTACTTC. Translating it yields CASSLGHGGAQGTQYF.

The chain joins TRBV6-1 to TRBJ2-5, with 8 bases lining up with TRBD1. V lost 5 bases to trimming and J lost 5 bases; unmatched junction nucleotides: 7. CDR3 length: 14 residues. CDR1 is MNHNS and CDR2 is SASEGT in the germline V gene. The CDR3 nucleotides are TGTGCCAGCAGTCCAAACCCAGGGGGCGAGACCCAGTACTTC. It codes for CASSPNPGGETQYF.

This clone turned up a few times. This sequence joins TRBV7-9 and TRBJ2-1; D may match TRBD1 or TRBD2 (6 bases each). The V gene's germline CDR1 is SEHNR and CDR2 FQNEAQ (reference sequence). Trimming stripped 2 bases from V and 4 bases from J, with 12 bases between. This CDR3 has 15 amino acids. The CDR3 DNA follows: TGTGCCAGCAGCTTAACCCAGGGGACTTACAATGAGCAGTTCTTC. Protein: CASSLTQGTYNEQFF.

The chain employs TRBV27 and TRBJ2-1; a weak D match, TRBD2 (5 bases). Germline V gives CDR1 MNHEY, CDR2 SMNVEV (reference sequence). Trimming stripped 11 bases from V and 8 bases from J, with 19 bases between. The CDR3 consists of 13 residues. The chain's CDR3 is CAACGLAGDEQFF. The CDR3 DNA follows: TGTGCCGCCTGCGGGCTAGCCGGCGATGAGCAGTTCTTC.

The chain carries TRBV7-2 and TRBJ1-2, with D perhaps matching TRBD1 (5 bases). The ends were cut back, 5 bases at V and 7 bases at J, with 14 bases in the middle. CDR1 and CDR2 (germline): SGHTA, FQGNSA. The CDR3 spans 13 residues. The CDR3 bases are TGTGCCAGCAGCGCGGAGAGGGACCGTGGCTACACCTTC. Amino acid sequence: CASSAERDRGYTF.

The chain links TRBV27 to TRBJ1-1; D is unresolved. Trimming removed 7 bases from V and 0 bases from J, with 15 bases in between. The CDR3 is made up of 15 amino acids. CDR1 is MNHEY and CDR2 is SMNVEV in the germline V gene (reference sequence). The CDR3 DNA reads TGTGCCAGCATCCCGGACGGCTACATGAACACTGAAGCTTTCTTT. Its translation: CASIPDGYMNTEAFF.

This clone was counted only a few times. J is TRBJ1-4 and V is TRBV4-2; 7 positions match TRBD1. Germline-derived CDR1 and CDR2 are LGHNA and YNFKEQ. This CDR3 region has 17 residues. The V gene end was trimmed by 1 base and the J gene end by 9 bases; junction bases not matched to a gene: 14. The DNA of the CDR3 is TGTGCCAGCAGCCAAGCCGACGGTAGGGGGCAGGGGAAAAAACTGTTTTTT. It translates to CASSQADGRGQGKKLFF.

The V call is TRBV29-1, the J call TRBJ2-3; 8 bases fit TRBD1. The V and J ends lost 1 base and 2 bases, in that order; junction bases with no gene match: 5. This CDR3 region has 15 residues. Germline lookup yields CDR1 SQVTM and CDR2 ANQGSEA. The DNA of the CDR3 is TGCAGCGTTGAAGGTTACAGGGGGAACACAGATACGCAGTATTTT. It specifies CSVEGYRGNTDTQYF.

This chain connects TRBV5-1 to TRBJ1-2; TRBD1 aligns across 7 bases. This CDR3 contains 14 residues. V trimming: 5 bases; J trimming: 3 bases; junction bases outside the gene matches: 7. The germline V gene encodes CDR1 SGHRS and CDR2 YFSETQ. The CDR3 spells CASRSGTAYYGYTF. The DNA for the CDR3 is TGCGCCAGCAGATCCGGGACAGCATACTATGGCTACACCTTC. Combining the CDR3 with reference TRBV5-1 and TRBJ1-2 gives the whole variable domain KAGVTQTPRYLIKTRGQQVTLSCSPISGHRSVSWYQQTPGQGLQFLFEYFSETQRNKGNFPGRFSGRQFSNSRSEMNVSTLELGDSALYLCASRSGTAYYGYTFGSGTRLTVV.

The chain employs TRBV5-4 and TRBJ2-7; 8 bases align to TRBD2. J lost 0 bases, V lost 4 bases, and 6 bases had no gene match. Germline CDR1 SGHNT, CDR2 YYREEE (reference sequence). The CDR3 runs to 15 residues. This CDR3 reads CASSPSGGDSYEQYV. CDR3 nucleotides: TGTGCCAGCAGCCCAAGCGGGGGCGACTCCTACGAGCAGTACGTC.

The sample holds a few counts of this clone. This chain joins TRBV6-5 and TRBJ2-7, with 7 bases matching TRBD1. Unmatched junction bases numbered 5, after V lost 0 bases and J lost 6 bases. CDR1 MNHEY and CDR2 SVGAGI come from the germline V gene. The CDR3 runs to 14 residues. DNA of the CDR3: TGTGCCAGCAGTTACTCCGGTACAGGGGTCGAGCAGTACTTC. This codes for CASSYSGTGVEQYF.

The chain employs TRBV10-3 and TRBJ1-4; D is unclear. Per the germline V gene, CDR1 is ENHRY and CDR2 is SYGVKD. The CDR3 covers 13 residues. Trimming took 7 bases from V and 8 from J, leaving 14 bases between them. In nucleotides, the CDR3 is TGTGCCATCAAAGGGCAGACTGGGGAAAAACTGTTTTTT. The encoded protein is CAIKGQTGEKLFF.

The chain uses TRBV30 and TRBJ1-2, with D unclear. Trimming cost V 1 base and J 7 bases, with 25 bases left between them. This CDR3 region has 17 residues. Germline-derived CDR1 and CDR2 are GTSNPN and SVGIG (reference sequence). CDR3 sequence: CAWSEKTGGSRNGGYTF. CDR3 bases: TGTGCCTGGAGTGAAAAGACTGGTGGCAGTCGAAATGGTGGCTACACCTTC.

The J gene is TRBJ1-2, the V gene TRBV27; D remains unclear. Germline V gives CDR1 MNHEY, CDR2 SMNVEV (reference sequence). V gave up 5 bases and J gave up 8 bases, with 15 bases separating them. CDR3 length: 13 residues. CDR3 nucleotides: TGTGCCAGCAGTGTCGGGCTCCTAGGCGGCTACACCTTC. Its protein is CASSVGLLGGYTF.

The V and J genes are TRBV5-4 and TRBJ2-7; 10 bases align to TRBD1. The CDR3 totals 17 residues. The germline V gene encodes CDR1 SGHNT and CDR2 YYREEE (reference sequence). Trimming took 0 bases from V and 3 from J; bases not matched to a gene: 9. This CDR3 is CASSLAVVGQGGYEQYF. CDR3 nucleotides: TGTGCCAGCAGCTTGGCCGTTGTTGGACAGGGGGGCTACGAGCAGTACTTC.

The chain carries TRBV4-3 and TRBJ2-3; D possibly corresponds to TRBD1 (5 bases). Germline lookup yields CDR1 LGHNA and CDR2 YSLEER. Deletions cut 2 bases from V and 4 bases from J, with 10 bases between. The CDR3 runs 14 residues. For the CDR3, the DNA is TGCGCCAGCAGCCAACAGGGAAATGCAGATACGCAGTATTTT. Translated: CASSQQGNADTQYF.